Listed here are 22 T cell receptor beta chains from one sample, sequenced in a study of a mutant IDH1 vaccine in newly diagnosed glioma. Data came from immunoSEQ multiplex PCR; TCRdb stores just in-frame clones and leaves some out. The data show 110,000 or so clones, with 85% to 90% seen just once and 0.55% to 0.7% held by the top ten. What these receptors recognize is not known. Specified time point: week 11, during vaccination. Doses of 300 ug of mutant IDH1 20-mer peptide were given with topical imiquimod. The sample consisted of PBMCs, taken from a glioma patient whose treatment included an IDH1 peptide vaccine. These receptors were collected from a woman between 45 and 65 years old with glioma.

Turning to this clone: At one end, the junction sequence differs from germline, possibly due to a read error. This sequence joins TRBV6-5 and TRBJ1-5; the match to TRBD1 covers 7 bases. CDR1 MNHEY and CDR2 SVGAGI come from the germline V gene. The CDR3 sequence is 15 residues long. DNA for the CDR3: TGTGCCAGCAGTTACTCGGGCAGGGGGTATCATCCCCAGCATTTT. Its translation is CASSYSGRGYHPQHF.

V and J are TRBV28 and TRBJ2-2, with D tentatively TRBD1 (6 bases). Trimming took off 3 bases at V and 4 bases at J, with 9 bases between the two ends. This CDR3 region has 14 residues. Germline CDR1 reads MDHEN; CDR2 reads SYDVKM. CDR3 residues: CASSFLRGTGELFF. The CDR3 DNA follows: TGTGCCAGCAGTTTTCTCAGGGGCACCGGGGAGCTGTTTTTT.

The rearrangement joins TRBV28 to TRBJ2-5; 8 bases line up with TRBD2. Germline lookup yields CDR1 MDHEN and CDR2 SYDVKM. This CDR3 comprises 13 residues. Trimming at V came to 6 bases and at J to 5 bases, leaving 5 bases not matched to a gene. The CDR3 loop reads CASRIGRVETQYF. In nucleotides, the CDR3 is TGTGCCAGCAGGATCGGGAGGGTGGAGACCCAGTACTTC.

Only one count was recorded for this clone. The chain employs TRBV5-1 and TRBJ2-5; D not resolved. Trimming removed 0 bases at V and 7 bases at J, with 16 bases between. Germline CDR1 SGHRS, CDR2 YFSETQ. The CDR3 runs to 15 residues. CDR3 nucleotide sequence: TGCGCCAGCAGCTTGGCCGCTACAGTTAAGGCGACCCAGTACTTC. Protein sequence: CASSLAATVKATQYF.

Concerning this clone: The junction and the germline gene differ at one end; a read error may be behind it. The chain links TRBV7-7 to TRBJ2-5, with D tentatively TRBD1 (5 bases). CDR1 is SSHAT and CDR2 is FNYEAQ in the germline V gene (reference sequence). This CDR3 is built from 14 residues. The CDR3 coding sequence is TGTGCTAGCAGCTCATTAGGGGTCCAAGAGACCCAGTACTTC. It is translated as CASSSLGVQETQYF.

The genes are TRBV10-1 and TRBJ2-3; weak D call: TRBD1 (6 bases). CDR1 is WNHNN and CDR2 is SYGVQD in the germline V gene (reference sequence). There are 12 residues in the CDR3. Deletions cut 3 bases from V and 9 bases from J, with 10 bases between. The CDR3 protein is CASSEGGGTQYF. The CDR3 DNA sequence: TGCGCCAGCAGTGAAGGGGGTGGAACGCAGTATTTT.

The J gene is TRBJ2-7, the V gene TRBV28, with D possibly called TRBD1 or TRBD2 (6 bases each). V was pared by 8 bases and J by 4 bases, with 18 bases between. The CDR3 totals 14 residues. The germline gives CDR1 MDHEN, CDR2 SYDVKM. The CDR3 nucleotides read TGTGCCAGCTGCTCGTGGGGGGCGCGATACGAGCAGTACTTC. Its protein product is CASCSWGARYEQYF.

The rearrangement links TRBV19 to TRBJ2-3; the D is unclear. This CDR3 spans 14 amino acids. In germline, CDR1 is LNHDA, CDR2 SQIVND (reference sequence). V was trimmed by 3 bases and J by 1 base, leaving 8 bases between them. CDR3 amino acids: CASSIPFGTDTQYF. The CDR3 DNA follows: TGTGCCAGTAGTATCCCTTTTGGCACAGATACGCAGTATTTT.

The chain carries TRBV18 and TRBJ1-2; 7 bases map to TRBD1. Losses at the gene ends were 0 bases for V and 6 bases for J; bases not matched to a gene: 4. CDR3 length: 14 amino acids. Looked up from germline, CDR1 is KGHSH and CDR2 is LQKENI. The CDR3 loop reads CASSPPGQGDGYTF. The CDR3 DNA sequence: TGTGCCAGCTCACCACCGGGGCAGGGGGATGGCTACACCTTC.

In nucleotides, the CDR3 is TGTGCCAGCAGCTTACCGTCGACAGATTCTGGGGCCAACGTCCTGACTTTC. Protein product: CASSLPSTDSGANVLTF. The chain couples TRBV7-9 to TRBJ2-6; maybe TRBD1 (5 bases). This CDR3 has 17 residues. V lost 2 bases and J lost 1, with 12 bases in between. Germline V gives CDR1 SEHNR, CDR2 FQNEAQ (reference sequence). Using reference TRBV7-9 and TRBJ2-6 for the parts outside the CDR3, the full variable domain is DTGVSQNPRHKITKRGQNVTFRCDPISEHNRLYWYRQTLGQGPEFLTYFQNEAQLEKSRLLSDRFSAERPKGSFSTLEIQRTEQGDSAMYLCASSLPSTDSGANVLTFGAGSRLTVL.

CDR3 DNA: TGTGCCAGCAGCCCCGCCGGGACTTCTAACTATGGCTACACCTTC. Translation gives CASSPAGTSNYGYTF. The chain links TRBV7-2 to TRBJ1-2, with D possibly TRBD1 on 5 matching bases. Per germline, CDR1 SGHTA and CDR2 FQGNSA. Trimming left V 5 bases short and J 0 bases short, with 13 bases between. The CDR3 extends over 15 amino acids.

V and J are TRBV11-2 and TRBJ1-6; D perhaps matches TRBD1 (5 bases). CDR3 length equals 17 residues. Trimming took off 1 base at V and 5 bases at J, with 15 bases between the two ends. Germline loops: CDR1 SGHAT, CDR2 FQNNGV. The CDR3 bases are TGTGCCAGCAGCTTAGGGGCAGGGTTACCGGATAATTCACCCCTCCACTTT. Its protein product is CASSLGAGLPDNSPLHF.

The J gene is TRBJ2-5, the V gene TRBV6-5; D is ambiguous. Germline assignment: CDR1 MNHEY and CDR2 SVGAGI. CDR3 length equals 14 residues. V lost 8 bases to trimming and J lost 5 bases, with 18 bases between them. The CDR3 DNA is TGTGCCAGCCGAAGGACCCAAATCTCGGAGACCCAGTACTTC. Its protein is CASRRTQISETQYF.

V usage is TRBV7-3 and J usage is TRBJ2-1; 9 positions agree with TRBD2. The V gene's germline CDR1 is SGHTA and CDR2 FQGTGA. The V gene end was trimmed by 5 bases and the J gene end by 10 bases; junction bases not matched to a gene: 9. The CDR3 covers 14 residues. The CDR3 sequence: CASSLSGRSGEQFF. CDR3 DNA sequence: TGTGCCAGCAGCCTTAGCGGGAGATCGGGAGAGCAGTTCTTC.

CDR3 residues: CASSLSRGYEQYF. The CDR3 DNA is TGTGCCAGCAGCTTATCTCGGGGCTACGAGCAGTACTTC. The chain recombines TRBV11-2 with TRBJ2-7; possible D gene TRBD2, 5 bases. V dropped 2 bases and J dropped 3 bases, with 8 bases sitting between them. The CDR3 covers 13 residues. Looked up from germline, CDR1 is SGHAT and CDR2 is FQNNGV.

In its sample, this clone was seen once. This rearrangement joins TRBV4-1 to TRBJ2-3, with unresolved D. The CDR3 has 15 residues. Germline values: CDR1 MGHRA, CDR2 YSYEKL. The V end was cut by 4 bases, the J end by 3 bases, with 14 bases between. CDR3 loop: CASSPNRLETDTQYF. In DNA, the CDR3 is TGCGCCAGCAGCCCGAACCGACTGGAGACAGATACGCAGTATTTT.

This clone was seen just once. The chain recombines TRBV7-8 with TRBJ2-1; D assignment may be TRBD1 or TRBD2 (5 bases each). The germline V gene has CDR1 SGHVS and CDR2 FQNEAQ. The germline V and J ends were trimmed by 5 bases and 9 bases, with 23 bases remaining between them. The CDR3 totals 16 residues. For the CDR3, the DNA is TGTGCCAGCAGCCTTGTGCATCGGGACGATAAGGGTGAGCAGTTCTTC. Encoded protein: CASSLVHRDDKGEQFF.

This chain links TRBV9 with TRBJ1-3; maybe TRBD1 (5 bases). V was clipped by 0 bases and J by 2 bases, with 18 bases between them. Germline CDR1 reads SGDLS; CDR2 reads YYNGEE. This CDR3 contains 18 residues. This CDR3 is CASSVVVTEEPAGNTIYF. CDR3 nucleotide sequence: TGTGCCAGCAGCGTAGTAGTGACAGAAGAACCCGCTGGAAACACCATATATTTT.

V gene TRBV7-2 combines with J gene TRBJ2-1, with 9 bases matching TRBD2. This CDR3 has 18 amino acids. V shed 5 bases, J shed 2 bases, and the junction held 13 bases outside the gene matches. Germline V gene lookup returns CDR1 SGHTA and CDR2 FQGNSA. CDR3 residues: CASSGRGSGSYAYNEQFF. The CDR3 nucleotides read TGTGCCAGCAGCGGACGGGGTAGCGGGAGTTACGCCTACAATGAGCAGTTCTTC.

This clone was seen just once. The chain uses TRBV28 and TRBJ2-5, with 7 bases aligning to TRBD1. TRBJ2-7 explains the end of the DNA better; the J call may be wrong. The CDR3 consists of 15 residues. Looked up from germline, CDR1 is MDHEN and CDR2 is SYDVKM. For the CDR3, the DNA is TGTGCCAGCTTTTCCGACCCTCGACAGGGCTACGAGCAGTACTTC. This encodes CASFSDPRQGYEQYF.

The chain uses TRBV7-9 and TRBJ2-3, with D unresolved. Germline CDR1 SEHNR, CDR2 FQNEAQ (reference sequence). Trimming stripped 3 bases from V and 2 bases from J, with 9 bases between. The length of the CDR3 is 14 residues. CDR3 loop: CASSFSQLTDTQYF. CDR3 bases: TGTGCCAGCAGCTTTAGCCAGCTCACAGATACGCAGTATTTT.

The chain employs TRBV9 and TRBJ2-2, with 10 bases matching TRBD2. Germline-derived CDR1 and CDR2 are SGDLS and YYNGEE. The CDR3 runs to 15 residues. With V trimmed by 4 bases and J by 4 bases, 4 bases remained unmatched. CDR3 loop: CASSSRTSGTGELFF. The CDR3 DNA is TGTGCCAGCAGCTCTCGGACTAGCGGCACCGGGGAGCTGTTTTTT.